Listed below are T cell receptor beta chains from one sample, sequenced in a study of cytomegalovirus exposure and HLA in healthy donors. Some clones are missing from TCRdb's copy, which holds only in-frame ones; the method was immunoSEQ multiplex PCR. The sample holds about 81,000 clones, 77% seen once. Material: PBMCs. The receptors stem from a man between 45 and 60 years old in good health and CMV-seropositive. The CDR3 runs from the conserved cysteine through the conserved F or W.

>TRBJ2-1|TRBV13
CASSLGGRDQFF
>TRBJ1-1|TRBV2
CASIQGNTEAFF
>TRBJ2-7|TRBV19
CASSAGFYEQYF
>TRBJ1-1|TRBV7-2
CASRQGVRDKNTEAFF
>TRBJ2-7|TRBV6-5
CASSQSGVNYEQYF
>TRBJ1-2|TRBV7-2
CASSSKMGTGGYTF
>TRBJ2-1|TRBV4-1
CASSHPGGSSYNEQFF
>TRBJ2-3|TRBV11-3
CASSLDNRGVTDTQYF
>TRBJ2-2|TRBV5-4
CASTGAGNTGELFF
>TRBJ1-4|TRBV9
CASNYGGSNEKLFF
>TRBJ2-7|TRBV19
CASSIGVGTAYEQYF
>TRBJ2-3|TRBV2
CASRVAGWDSGTDTQYF
>TRBJ1-2|TRBV2
CASSDSSNYGYTF
>TRBJ1-1|TRBV30
CAWDGQTRTEAFF
>TRBJ2-3|TRBV19
CASSPLELAEGTDTQYF
>TRBJ2-7|TRBV11-3
CASSTRGQVLPYEQYF
>TRBJ2-1|TRBV7-8
CASSPPSGTYNEQFF
>TRBJ2-3|TRBV19
CASRRTSGRTDTQYF
>TRBJ1-5|TRBV7-6
CASSYQEGVQPQHF
>TRBJ1-1|TRBV6-1
CASSEHRYTEAFF
>TRBJ1-1|TRBV9
CASSGGAEAFF
>TRBJ1-1|TRBV7-6
CASSPSGQGSTEAFF
>TRBJ2-3|TRBV30
CAWSQRLAGRDTQYF
>TRBJ2-7|TRBV7-9
CASSTTGGEQYF
>TRBJ2-7|TRBV19
CASSTGPGDYEQYF
>TRBJ2-2|TRBV7-2
CASSRAGVMNTGELFF
>TRBJ2-6|TRBV7-2
CASSPGGPGANGLTF
>TRBJ1-6|TRBV7-6
CASSLGASSYNSPLHF
>TRBJ1-1|TRBV29-1
CSVGQPNTEAFF
>TRBJ1-2|TRBV6-5
CASSLHRSGYGYTF